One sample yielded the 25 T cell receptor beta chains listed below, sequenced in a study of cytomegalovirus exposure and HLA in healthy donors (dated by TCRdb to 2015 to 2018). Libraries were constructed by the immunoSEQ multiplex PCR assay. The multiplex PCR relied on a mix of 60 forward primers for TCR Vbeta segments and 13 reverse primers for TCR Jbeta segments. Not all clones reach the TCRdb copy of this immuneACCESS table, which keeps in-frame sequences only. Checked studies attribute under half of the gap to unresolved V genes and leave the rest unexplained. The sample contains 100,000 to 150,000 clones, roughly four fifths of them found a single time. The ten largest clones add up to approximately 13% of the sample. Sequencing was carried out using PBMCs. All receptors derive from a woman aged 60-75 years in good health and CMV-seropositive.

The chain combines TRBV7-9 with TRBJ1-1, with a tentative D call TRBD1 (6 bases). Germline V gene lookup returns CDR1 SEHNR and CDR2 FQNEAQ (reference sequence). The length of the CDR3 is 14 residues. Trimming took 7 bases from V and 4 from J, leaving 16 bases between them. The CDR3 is CASTLNRESTEAFF. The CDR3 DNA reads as TGTGCCAGCACCCTTAACAGGGAGAGCACTGAAGCTTTCTTT.

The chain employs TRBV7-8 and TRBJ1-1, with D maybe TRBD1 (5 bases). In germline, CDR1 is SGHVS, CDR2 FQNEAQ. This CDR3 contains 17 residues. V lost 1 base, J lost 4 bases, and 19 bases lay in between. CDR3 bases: TGTGCCAGCAGCTTAGTGTTAGCGGGGGGAAAAGGCACTGAAGCTTTCTTT. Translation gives CASSLVLAGGKGTEAFF.

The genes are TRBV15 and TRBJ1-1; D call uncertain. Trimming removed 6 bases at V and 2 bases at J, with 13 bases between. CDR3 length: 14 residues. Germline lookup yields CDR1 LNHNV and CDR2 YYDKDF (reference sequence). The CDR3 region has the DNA TGTGCCACCAGACAGACGGGGATCAACACTGAAGCTTTCTTT. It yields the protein CATRQTGINTEAFF.

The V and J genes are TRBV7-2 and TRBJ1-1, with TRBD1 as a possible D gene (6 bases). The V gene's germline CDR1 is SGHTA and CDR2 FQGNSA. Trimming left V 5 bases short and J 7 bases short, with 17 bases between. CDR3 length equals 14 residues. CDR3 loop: CASSPRMGAHEAFF. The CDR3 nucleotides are TGTGCCAGCAGCCCCCGCATGGGGGCGCATGAAGCTTTCTTT.

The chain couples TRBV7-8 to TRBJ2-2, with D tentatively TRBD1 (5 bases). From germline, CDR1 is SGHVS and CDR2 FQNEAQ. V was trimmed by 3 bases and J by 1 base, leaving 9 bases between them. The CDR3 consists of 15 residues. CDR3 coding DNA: TGTGCCAGCAGCTTGACAGACAGGAACACCGGGGAGCTGTTTTTT. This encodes CASSLTDRNTGELFF.

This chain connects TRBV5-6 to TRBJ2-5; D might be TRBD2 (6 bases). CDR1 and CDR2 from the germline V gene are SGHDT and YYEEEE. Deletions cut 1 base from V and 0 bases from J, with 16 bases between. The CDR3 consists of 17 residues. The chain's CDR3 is CASSLSRDLRYQETQYF. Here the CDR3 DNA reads TGTGCCAGCAGCTTGAGTCGGGACTTGCGGTACCAAGAGACCCAGTACTTC.

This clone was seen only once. The CDR3 coding sequence is TGTGCCAGCAGCCCCGGGACAGGGGGCATTACCATATATTTT. This encodes CASSPGTGGITIYF. The chain recombines TRBV7-2 with TRBJ1-3, with 12 bases that match TRBD1. The V and J ends lost 5 bases and 10 bases, in that order; junction bases with no gene match: 6. The CDR3 covers 14 residues. Germline lookup yields CDR1 SGHTA and CDR2 FQGNSA.

The CDR3 spells CASSLGANYNEQFF. CDR3 sequence (DNA): TGTGCCAGCAGCTTGGGCGCCAACTACAATGAGCAGTTCTTC. The chain couples TRBV7-7 to TRBJ2-1; D gene uncertain. CDR1 is SSHAT and CDR2 is FNYEAQ in the germline V gene (reference sequence). The CDR3 is made up of 14 amino acids. Trimming took 3 bases from V and 3 from J, leaving 9 bases between them.

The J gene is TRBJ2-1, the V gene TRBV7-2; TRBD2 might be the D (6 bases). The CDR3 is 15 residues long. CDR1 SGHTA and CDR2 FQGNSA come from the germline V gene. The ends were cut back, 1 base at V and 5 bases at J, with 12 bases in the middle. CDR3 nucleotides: TGTGCCAGCAGCTTAGGGGCTAGCGAAGACAATGAGCAGTTCTTC. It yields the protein CASSLGASEDNEQFF.

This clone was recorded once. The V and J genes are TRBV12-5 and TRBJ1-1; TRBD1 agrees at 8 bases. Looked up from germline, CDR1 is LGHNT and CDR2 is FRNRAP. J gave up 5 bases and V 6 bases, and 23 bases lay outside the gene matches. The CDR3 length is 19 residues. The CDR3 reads CASGYAPVRGLLIRTEAFF. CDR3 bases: TGTGCTAGTGGATACGCTCCGGTCAGGGGGCTCCTTATTAGGACTGAAGCTTTCTTT.

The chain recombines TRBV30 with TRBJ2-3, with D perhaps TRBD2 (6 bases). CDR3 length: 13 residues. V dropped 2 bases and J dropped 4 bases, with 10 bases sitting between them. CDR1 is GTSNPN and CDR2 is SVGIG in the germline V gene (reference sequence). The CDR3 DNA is TGTGCCTGGAGTAGGGACTCCCCAGATACGCAGTATTTT. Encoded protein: CAWSRDSPDTQYF.

DNA of the CDR3: TGTGCCAGTAGTTCCAGCTCCTATAATTCACCCCTCCACTTT. Its translation: CASSSSSYNSPLHF. The chain is built from TRBV19 and TRBJ1-6, with D unresolved. Germline V lookup: CDR1 LNHDA, CDR2 SQIVND (reference sequence). Trimming stripped 5 bases from V and 0 bases from J, with 5 bases between. The CDR3 loop spans 14 amino acids.

The CDR3 spells CASSAVFEQYF. The CDR3 DNA reads as TGTGCCAGCAGTGCGGTTTTTGAGCAGTACTTC. This chain uses TRBV6-1 with TRBJ2-5, with no clear D. The germline V gene encodes CDR1 MNHNS and CDR2 SASEGT. The CDR3 runs 11 residues. Trimming took 4 bases from V and 11 from J, leaving 11 bases between them.

CDR3 DNA: TGTGCCAGCGACTCCAGCGGGTACTTCTACGAGCAGTACTTC. Its protein product is CASDSSGYFYEQYF. The rearrangement joins TRBV6-5 to TRBJ2-7; TRBD2 is a possible D gene (6 bases). Germline loops: CDR1 MNHEY, CDR2 SVGAGI. The CDR3 runs 14 residues. Trimming shortened V by 8 bases and J by 3 bases, and 17 bases separated the two germline ends.

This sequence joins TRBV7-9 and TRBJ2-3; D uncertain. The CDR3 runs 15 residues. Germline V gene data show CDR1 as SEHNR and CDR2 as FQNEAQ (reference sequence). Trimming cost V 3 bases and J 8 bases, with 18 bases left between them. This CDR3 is CASSFAEAIDFTQYF. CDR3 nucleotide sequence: TGTGCCAGCAGCTTTGCTGAGGCCATCGACTTTACGCAGTATTTT.

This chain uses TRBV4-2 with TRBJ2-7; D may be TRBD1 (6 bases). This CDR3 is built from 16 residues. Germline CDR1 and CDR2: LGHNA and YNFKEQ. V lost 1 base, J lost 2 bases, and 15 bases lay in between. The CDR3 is CASSQVVSTGAYEQYF. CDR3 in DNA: TGTGCCAGCAGCCAAGTAGTTTCGACAGGCGCCTACGAGCAGTACTTC.

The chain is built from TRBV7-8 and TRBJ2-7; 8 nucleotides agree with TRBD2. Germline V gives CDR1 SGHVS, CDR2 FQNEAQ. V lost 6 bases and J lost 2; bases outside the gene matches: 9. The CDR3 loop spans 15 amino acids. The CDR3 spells CASSLSGSGAYEQYF. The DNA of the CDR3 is TGTGCCAGCAGTCTGAGCGGGAGTGGAGCCTACGAGCAGTACTTC.

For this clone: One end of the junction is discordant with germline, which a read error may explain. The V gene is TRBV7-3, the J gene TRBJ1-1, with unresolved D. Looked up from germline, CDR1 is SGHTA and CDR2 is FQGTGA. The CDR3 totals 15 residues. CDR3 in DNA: TGTGCCAGCAGCCTAACGGCTGGGCCGGGAACTGAAGCTTTCTTT. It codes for CASSLTAGPGTEAFF.

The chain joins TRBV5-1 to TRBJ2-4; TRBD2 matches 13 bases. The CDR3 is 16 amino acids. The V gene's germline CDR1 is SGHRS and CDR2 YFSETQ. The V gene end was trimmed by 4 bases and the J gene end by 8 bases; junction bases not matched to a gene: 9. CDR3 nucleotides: TGCGCCAGCAGCCGGACTAGCGGGGGAACCGGGGACATTCAGTACTTC. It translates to CASSRTSGGTGDIQYF.

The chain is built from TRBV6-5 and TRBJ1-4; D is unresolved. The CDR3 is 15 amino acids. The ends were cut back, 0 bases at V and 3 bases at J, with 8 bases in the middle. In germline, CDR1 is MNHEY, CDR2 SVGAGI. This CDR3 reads CASSYSITANEKLFF. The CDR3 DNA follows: TGTGCCAGCAGTTACTCGATTACGGCTAATGAAAAACTGTTTTTT.

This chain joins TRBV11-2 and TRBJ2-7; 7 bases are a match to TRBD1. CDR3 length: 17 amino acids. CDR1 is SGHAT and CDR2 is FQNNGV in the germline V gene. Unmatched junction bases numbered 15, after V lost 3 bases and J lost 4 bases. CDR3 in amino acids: CASSFRLRDSHIYEQYF. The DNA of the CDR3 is TGTGCCAGCAGCTTCCGACTCCGGGACAGCCACATATACGAGCAGTACTTC.

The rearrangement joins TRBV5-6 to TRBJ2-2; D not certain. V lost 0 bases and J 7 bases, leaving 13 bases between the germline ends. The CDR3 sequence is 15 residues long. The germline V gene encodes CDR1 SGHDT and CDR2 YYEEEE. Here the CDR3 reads CASSLEVRSDGELFF. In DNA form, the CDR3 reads TGTGCCAGCAGCTTGGAGGTCAGGTCGGACGGGGAGCTGTTTTTT.

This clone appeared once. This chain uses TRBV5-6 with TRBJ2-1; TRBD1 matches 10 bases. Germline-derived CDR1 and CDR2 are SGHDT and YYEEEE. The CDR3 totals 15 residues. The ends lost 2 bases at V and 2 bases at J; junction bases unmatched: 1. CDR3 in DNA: TGTGCCAGCAGCTTTGGGACAGGGGCCTACAATGAGCAGTTCTTC. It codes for CASSFGTGAYNEQFF.

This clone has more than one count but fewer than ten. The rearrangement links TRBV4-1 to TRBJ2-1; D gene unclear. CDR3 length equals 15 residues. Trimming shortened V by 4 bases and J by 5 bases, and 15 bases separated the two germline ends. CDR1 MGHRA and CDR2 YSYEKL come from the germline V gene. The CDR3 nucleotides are TGCGCCAGCAGCCCCCCCGCTGCCGCTAACAATGAGCAGTTCTTC. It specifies CASSPPAAANNEQFF.

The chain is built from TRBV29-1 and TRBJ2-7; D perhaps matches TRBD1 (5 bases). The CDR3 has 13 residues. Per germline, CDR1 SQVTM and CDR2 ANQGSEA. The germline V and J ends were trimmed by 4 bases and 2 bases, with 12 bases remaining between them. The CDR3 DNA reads TGCAGCGTTGGAAGGGGAAGGACCTACGAGCAGTACTTC. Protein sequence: CSVGRGRTYEQYF.